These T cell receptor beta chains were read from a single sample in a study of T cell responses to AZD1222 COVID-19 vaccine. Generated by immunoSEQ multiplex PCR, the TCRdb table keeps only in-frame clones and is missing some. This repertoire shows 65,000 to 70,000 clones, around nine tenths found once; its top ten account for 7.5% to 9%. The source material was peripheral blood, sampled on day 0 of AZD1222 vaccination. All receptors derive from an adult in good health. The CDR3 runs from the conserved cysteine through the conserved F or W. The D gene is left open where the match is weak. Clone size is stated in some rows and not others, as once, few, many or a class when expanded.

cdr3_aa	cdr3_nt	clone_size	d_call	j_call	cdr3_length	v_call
CASSEGAGANVLTF	TGTGCCAGCAGTGAGGGGGCTGGGGCCAACGTCCTGACTTTC	many	-	TRBJ2-6	14	TRBV6-1
CAWSEYSGRSDEQYF	TGTGCCTGGTCGGAGTATAGCGGGAGAAGTGACGAGCAGTACTTC	-	TRBD2	TRBJ2-7	15	TRBV30
CASSLGGDRVNTEAFF	TGTGCCAGCAGCTTGGGGGGCGACAGGGTGAACACTGAAGCTTTCTTT	-	TRBD1	TRBJ1-1	16	TRBV5-5
CASSLEQRGRPEAFF	TGCGCCAGCAGCTTGGAACAACGAGGCCGACCTGAAGCTTTCTTT	-	-	TRBJ1-1	15	TRBV5-1
CASTVAQDPSPNEAFF	TGTGCCAGCACCGTCGCCCAGGATCCCTCCCCCAATGAAGCTTTCTTT	-	-	TRBJ1-1	16	TRBV28
CASSPAARNTEAFF	TGTGCCAGCTCACCAGCAGCGCGGAACACTGAAGCTTTCTTT	few	-	TRBJ1-1	14	TRBV18
CASSQLAGTGYTF	TGTGCCAGCAGCCAACTCGCAGGGACAGGCTACACCTTC	-	-	TRBJ1-2	13	TRBV14
CASSQSAVLAGGEQFF	TGCGCCAGCAGCCAATCCGCTGTGCTAGCGGGAGGTGAGCAGTTCTTC	-	TRBD2	TRBJ2-1	16	TRBV4-3
CASSPRLQNEAFF	TGTGCCAGCAGCCCAAGACTACAGAATGAAGCTTTCTTT	-	-	TRBJ1-1	13	TRBV7-2
CASSLDRGEQYF	TGTGCCAGCAGCCTGGACAGGGGCGAGCAGTACTTC	once	TRBD1	TRBJ2-7	12	TRBV28
CASSLVRLWVGVQETQYF	TGTGCCAGCAGCTTAGTTCGGCTCTGGGTAGGAGTCCAAGAGACCCAGTACTTC	-	-	TRBJ2-5	18	TRBV7-8
CASTRSLAVGVEQFF	TGTGCCAGCACTCGGTCGCTAGCGGTTGGGGTAGAGCAGTTCTTC	once	TRBD2	TRBJ2-1	15	TRBV28
CASSLDWGSPLHF	TGTGCCAGCAGCTTGGACTGGGGTTCACCCCTCCACTTT	-	-	TRBJ1-6	13	TRBV5-4
CAISESIGRRITDTQYF	TGTGCCATCAGTGAGTCGATCGGGAGGAGGATCACAGATACGCAGTATTTT	-	TRBD2	TRBJ2-3	17	TRBV10-3
CASHRDRATYEQYF	TGTGCCAGCCACCGGGACAGGGCCACCTACGAGCAGTACTTC	-	TRBD1	TRBJ2-7	14	TRBV2
CASSSGLNIYGYTF	TGTGCCAGCAGCTCCGGACTGAACATCTATGGCTACACCTTC	-	-	TRBJ1-2	14	TRBV5-6
CASELTQGRDTEAFF	TGTGCCAGCGAACTTACACAGGGGAGGGACACTGAAGCTTTCTTT	-	TRBD1	TRBJ1-1	15	TRBV6-5
CASSQSGGNLDTEAFF	TGTGCCAGCAGCCAATCAGGGGGGAATTTGGACACTGAAGCTTTCTTT	-	-	TRBJ1-1	16	TRBV16
CASSTGLAIETQYF	TGTGCCAGCAGCACGGGACTAGCGATAGAGACCCAGTACTTC	-	TRBD2	TRBJ2-5	14	TRBV9
CASSSRRPTQETQYF	TGTGCCAGTAGTTCTCGCCGGCCAACCCAAGAGACCCAGTACTTC	-	-	TRBJ2-5	15	TRBV19
CSASSWDSRETQYF	TGCAGTGCTAGTAGTTGGGACAGCCGGGAGACCCAGTACTTC	-	TRBD1	TRBJ2-5	14	TRBV20-1
CASSSRLAGLYEQYF	TGTGCCAGCAGCTCCAGACTAGCGGGACTGTACGAGCAGTACTTC	-	TRBD2	TRBJ2-7	15	TRBV9
CASSFSGWGREKLFF	TGTGCCAGCAGTTTTTCCGGGTGGGGTAGGGAAAAACTGTTTTTT	-	-	TRBJ1-4	15	TRBV28
CASSYDSNTGELFF	TGTGCCAGCAGTTACGATTCGAACACCGGGGAGCTGTTTTTT	-	-	TRBJ2-2	14	TRBV6-5
CASSKGLAGENIQYF	TGTGCCAGCAGCAAGGGACTAGCGGGAGAAAACATTCAGTACTTC	-	TRBD2	TRBJ2-4	15	TRBV11-2
CASRRTGEIYEQYF	TGTGCCAGCAGACGGACAGGGGAAATCTACGAGCAGTACTTC	-	TRBD1	TRBJ2-7	14	TRBV5-4
CASSQGGLPRTDTQYF	TGTGCCAGCAGCCAAGGGGGACTACCACGTACAGATACGCAGTATTTT	-	TRBD2	TRBJ2-3	16	TRBV4-2
CASGITYEQYF	TGCGCCAGCGGGATTACCTACGAGCAGTACTTC	-	-	TRBJ2-7	11	TRBV10-2
CASSPNGAEETQYF	TGTGCCAGCAGCCCAAACGGGGCTGAAGAGACCCAGTACTTC	few	-	TRBJ2-5	14	TRBV6-2/TRBV6-3
CASSLGTGTGDKYGYTF	TGTGCCAGCAGCTTAGGGACCGGGACAGGGGATAAGTATGGCTACACCTTC	-	TRBD1	TRBJ1-2	17	TRBV7-8
CASGLQGGNYGYTF	TGTGCCAGCGGATTACAGGGGGGTAACTATGGCTACACCTTC	once	TRBD1	TRBJ1-2	14	TRBV7-9
CASSLVNGATEAFF	TGTGCCAGCAGCTTAGTAAATGGGGCCACTGAAGCTTTCTTT	-	-	TRBJ1-1	14	TRBV7-9
CATSRGPGLAGAYEQYF	TGTGCCACCAGCAGAGGCCCTGGACTAGCGGGAGCCTACGAGCAGTACTTC	-	TRBD2	TRBJ2-7	17	TRBV15
CASSIEAGATGKAEAFF	TGTGCCAGTAGTATAGAGGCAGGGGCCACAGGGAAAGCTGAAGCTTTCTTT	-	-	TRBJ1-1	17	TRBV19
CASSPAVGVDTEAFF	TGTGCCAGCTCACCGGCGGTGGGAGTAGACACTGAAGCTTTCTTT	once	-	TRBJ1-1	15	TRBV18
CASSPGGNQPQHF	TGTGCCAGCAGTCCAGGGGGCAATCAGCCCCAGCATTTT	-	-	TRBJ1-5	13	TRBV28
CASSLGTGENTEAFF	TGCGCCAGCAGCTTGGGGACAGGGGAAAACACTGAAGCTTTCTTT	-	TRBD1	TRBJ1-1	15	TRBV5-1
CATRKTGGSGELFF	TGTGCCACCAGGAAGACAGGGGGCAGCGGGGAGCTGTTTTTT	-	TRBD1	TRBJ2-2	14	TRBV24-1
CSVEAGENYGYTF	TGCAGCGTTGAAGCAGGGGAAAACTATGGCTACACCTTC	few	-	TRBJ1-2	13	TRBV29-1
CASSGDSQYEQFF	TGTGCCAGCAGTGGGGACAGCCAGTATGAGCAGTTCTTC	-	TRBD1	TRBJ2-1	13	TRBV6-2/TRBV6-3
CASSPGQGASDTQYF	TGTGCCAGCTCTCCGGGACAGGGGGCATCAGATACGCAGTATTTT	-	TRBD1	TRBJ2-3	15	TRBV18
CAISESTLAGGRVYEQYF	TGTGCCATCAGTGAGTCGACACTAGCGGGAGGGCGGGTGTACGAGCAGTACTTC	-	TRBD2	TRBJ2-7	18	TRBV10-3